The rows below give T cell receptor beta chains drawn from one sample of a study of blood T cell repertoires in COVID-19. Sequenced by immunoSEQ multiplex PCR; TCRdb stores in-frame clones only, minus some. The repertoire holds under 170,000 clones, with roughly 85% as singletons. Sequencing was performed on peripheral blood. Receptors originate from a man between 65 and 85 years old with acute or convalescent COVID-19. Each CDR3 is given with its conserved first and last residue. D genes are given only for firm matches. Rows give clone size only sometimes, using once, few, many, or a class for an expanded clone.

CASSTGRGDEQFF TGTGCCAGTAGTACCGGGCGCGGGGATGAGCAGTTCTTC TRBJ2-1 NA TRBV19 NA
CASSQAPPGRRETQYF TGCGCCAGCAGCCAAGCTCCCCCAGGCCGACGAGAGACCCAGTACTTC TRBJ2-5 NA TRBV4-3 NA
CATSRDLGGGSPLHF TGTGCCACCAGCAGAGATTTAGGGGGTGGTTCACCCCTCCACTTT TRBJ1-6 NA TRBV15 NA
CASRLPGTGITGELFF TGTGCCAGCAGACTCCCCGGGACAGGGATAACCGGGGAGCTGTTTTTT TRBJ2-2 TRBD1 TRBV11-2 NA
CATSDLGLQNNEQFF TGTGCCACCAGTGATTTAGGACTACAGAACAATGAGCAGTTCTTC TRBJ2-1 NA TRBV24-1 NA
CASSLEGAVRQETQYF TGCGCCAGCAGCTTGGAAGGGGCTGTTCGACAAGAGACCCAGTACTTC TRBJ2-5 NA TRBV5-1 NA
CASSQEGTDYEQYF TGTGCCAGCAGCCAAGAAGGGACAGACTACGAGCAGTACTTC TRBJ2-7 TRBD1 TRBV3-1/TRBV3-2 NA
CASSLGLAGVDTQYF TGTGCCAGCAGCCTAGGACTAGCGGGAGTGGATACGCAGTATTTT TRBJ2-3 TRBD2 TRBV5-5 NA
CASSTQVGQPQHF TGTGCCAGTAGTACCCAGGTTGGACAGCCCCAGCATTTT TRBJ1-5 NA TRBV19 few
CASSTTQGPYEQYF TGTGCCAGTAGCACCACACAGGGACCCTACGAGCAGTACTTC TRBJ2-7 NA TRBV19 NA
CASSQGLREETQYF TGCGCCAGCAGCCAAGGTTTACGGGAAGAGACCCAGTACTTC TRBJ2-5 NA TRBV4-1 NA
CASSPGTGAETQYF TGCGCCAGCAGCCCCGGGACAGGGGCGGAGACCCAGTACTTC TRBJ2-5 TRBD1 TRBV5-1 NA
CASSPRTSGYNEQFF TGTGCCAGCTCGCCACGGACTAGCGGATACAATGAGCAGTTCTTC TRBJ2-1 TRBD2 TRBV18 NA
CASSLYPQLSAEETQYF TGTGCCAGCAGCTTATACCCCCAATTGAGCGCCGAAGAGACCCAGTACTTC TRBJ2-5 NA TRBV7-8 NA
CASSLGDREWRGYTF TGTGCCAGCAGCTTAGGGGACAGGGAGTGGAGAGGCTACACCTTC TRBJ1-2 TRBD1 TRBV7-3 NA
CASSIRTGPQHF TGTGCCAGTAGTATCCGGACAGGGCCCCAGCATTTT TRBJ1-5 TRBD1 TRBV19 NA
CATSRDPLQGYEQYF TGTGCCACCAGCAGAGACCCGTTACAGGGCTACGAGCAGTACTTC TRBJ2-7 NA TRBV15 NA
CASSSPRRETDTQYF TGTGCCAGCAGTTCCCCTAGGCGGGAGACAGATACGCAGTATTTT TRBJ2-3 TRBD2 TRBV28 NA
CASRKQGNTGELFF TGTGCCAGCAGGAAACAGGGGAACACCGGGGAGCTGTTTTTT TRBJ2-2 NA TRBV6-5 few
CASSAGQGWVETQYF TGTGCCAGCAGCGCGGGACAGGGGTGGGTAGAGACCCAGTACTTC TRBJ2-5 TRBD1 TRBV9 NA
CASSGTSGRPYQETQYF TGTGCCAGCAGTGGGACTAGCGGGAGGCCGTACCAAGAGACCCAGTACTTC TRBJ2-5 TRBD2 TRBV2 NA
CASSSTASGIAYEQYF TGTGCCAGCAGTTCCACGGCTAGCGGGATAGCCTACGAGCAGTACTTC TRBJ2-7 TRBD2 TRBV28 NA
CASSSSGQANTGELFF TGTGCCAGCAGTAGTTCGGGACAGGCGAACACCGGGGAGCTGTTTTTT TRBJ2-2 TRBD1 TRBV28 NA
CASTGLAGYNEQFF TGTGCCAGCACGGGGCTAGCGGGTTACAATGAGCAGTTCTTC TRBJ2-1 TRBD2 TRBV6-5 NA
CASSSYGYSGTGGNTEAFF TGTGCCAGCAGCTCTTACGGTTATTCCGGGACAGGAGGTAACACTGAAGCTTTCTTT TRBJ1-1 TRBD1 TRBV11-2 NA
CASSQTSGRLGEQYF TGCGCCAGCAGCCAGACTAGCGGGAGGCTTGGCGAGCAGTACTTC TRBJ2-7 TRBD2 TRBV4-3 NA
CASSLVWGPDGIQYF TGTGCCAGCAGCTTAGTCTGGGGCCCGGACGGGATTCAGTACTTC TRBJ2-4 NA TRBV7-8 once
CATPGLFFNEQFF TGTGCCACACCAGGACTATTTTTCAATGAGCAGTTCTTC TRBJ2-1 NA TRBV9 NA
CASSSTGAPNEKLFF TGTGCCAGCAGCTCCACAGGGGCCCCTAATGAAAAACTGTTTTTT TRBJ1-4 TRBD1 TRBV7-2 NA
CASSGGSGGETQYF TGTGCCAGCTCCGGGGGTAGCGGAGGGGAGACCCAGTACTTC TRBJ2-5 NA TRBV7-2 NA
CASSLGGIGTSGTDTQYF TGTGCCAGCAGCTTAGGCGGGATAGGGACTAGCGGCACAGATACGCAGTATTTT TRBJ2-3 TRBD2 TRBV13 NA
CAIQRGLNTEAFF TGTGCCATTCAACGCGGCCTGAACACTGAAGCTTTCTTT TRBJ1-1 NA TRBV28 NA
CASSSSTRLAGVLHEQYF TGTGCCAGCAGTTCCTCCACAAGACTAGCGGGAGTTCTCCACGAGCAGTACTTC TRBJ2-7 TRBD2 TRBV6-2/TRBV6-3 once
CASSRRQGSTDTQYF TGTGCCAGCTCACGCCGACAGGGGTCCACAGATACGCAGTATTTT TRBJ2-3 TRBD1 TRBV18 NA
CASTLGTGEYEQYF TGTGCCAGCACCCTAGGGACAGGGGAATACGAGCAGTACTTC TRBJ2-7 TRBD1 TRBV11-1 NA
CASSSGTPSYEQYF TGCGCCAGCAGCTCCGGGACTCCGTCCTACGAGCAGTACTTC TRBJ2-7 NA TRBV5-1 NA
CASSVTLADTEAFF TGTGCCAGCAGCGTAACCCTGGCGGACACTGAAGCTTTCTTT TRBJ1-1 NA TRBV9 NA
CASSLSYDGYTF TGCGCCAGCAGCTTGTCGTATGATGGCTACACCTTC TRBJ1-2 NA TRBV5-1 few
CASSQDPAYNEQFF TGTGCCAGCAGCCAAGATCCGGCCTACAATGAGCAGTTCTTC TRBJ2-1 NA TRBV4-2 NA
CASREVAGTYEQYF TGTGCCAGCAGGGAGGTAGCGGGGACCTACGAGCAGTACTTC TRBJ2-7 TRBD2 TRBV28 NA
CASSLAGVAQETQYF TGCGCCAGCAGCTTGGCCGGGGTAGCCCAAGAGACCCAGTACTTC TRBJ2-5 NA TRBV5-1 NA
CASSLSGQGVNQPQHF TGTGCCAGCAGTTTATCAGGGCAGGGGGTCAATCAGCCCCAGCATTTT TRBJ1-5 TRBD1 TRBV27 many
CAISLDDRGGQPQHF TGTGCCATCAGTCTGGACGACAGGGGAGGGCAGCCCCAGCATTTT TRBJ1-5 TRBD1 TRBV10-3 few
CASSIDQGKRGYTF TGTGCCAGTAGTATAGACCAGGGGAAACGTGGCTACACCTTC TRBJ1-2 NA TRBV19 NA
CASSQATRGRREPDTQYF TGCGCCAGCAGCCAAGCTACGCGGGGAAGGCGGGAACCAGATACGCAGTATTTT TRBJ2-3 NA TRBV4-3 NA
CASSPGGSETQYF TGTGCCAGCAGCCCCGGGGGATCCGAGACCCAGTACTTC TRBJ2-5 NA TRBV5-5 NA
CASSVSGSAYNEQFF TGTGCCAGCAGCGTTAGCGGGAGTGCTTACAATGAGCAGTTCTTC TRBJ2-1 TRBD2 TRBV7-3 NA
CASSQEPVNSGANVLTF TGTGCCAGCAGCCAAGAACCGGTCAACTCTGGGGCCAACGTCCTGACTTTC TRBJ2-6 NA TRBV4-2 NA
CASSLGQGPDTQYF TGTGCCAGCAGCTTAGGTCAGGGCCCAGATACGCAGTATTTT TRBJ2-3 NA TRBV11-2 once
CASSHITSGGKETGELFF TGCGCCAGCAGCCATATAACCTCGGGGGGCAAGGAGACCGGGGAGCTGTTTTTT TRBJ2-2 NA TRBV4-3 once
CASSGGGRYSTNEKLFF TGTGCCAGCAGTGGGGGGGGCAGATATTCAACTAATGAAAAACTGTTTTTT TRBJ1-4 NA TRBV6-1 NA
CASSKVYGTRNTEAFF TGTGCCAGCAGCAAAGTTTACGGGACTAGGAACACTGAAGCTTTCTTT TRBJ1-1 NA TRBV21-1 NA
CASSLKLAGHTDTQYF TGCGCCAGCAGCTTGAAACTAGCGGGACACACAGATACGCAGTATTTT TRBJ2-3 TRBD2 TRBV5-1 NA